These T cell receptor beta chains were read from a single sample in a study of T cell responses to AZD1222 COVID-19 vaccine. Assay: immunoSEQ multiplex PCR; the TCRdb copy retains only in-frame clones and omits some. The sample contains more than 250,000 clones, approximately 93% of which appear only once. Sequenced material: peripheral blood, taken on day 0 of AZD1222 vaccination. The receptors were gathered from an adult in good health. CDR3s include the opening cysteine and the closing phenylalanine or tryptophan. A D gene is named only where the DNA matches it firmly. Clone size appears in some rows only: once, few, many, or a class for an expanded clone.

v_gene	j_gene	d_gene	abundance	CDR3aa	CDR3nt
TRBV24-1	TRBJ1-5	.	.	CATGGKNQPQHF	TGTGCCACAGGGGGGAAAAATCAGCCCCAGCATTTT
TRBV19	TRBJ2-7	TRBD1	.	CATSTGAHREQYF	TGTGCCACCTCGACAGGGGCCCATCGTGAGCAGTACTTC
TRBV28	TRBJ1-4	.	.	CASSFNANEKLFF	TGTGCCAGCAGTTTTAATGCTAATGAAAAACTGTTTTTT
TRBV7-2	TRBJ1-6	.	.	CAVGAGGIYNSPLHF	TGTGCCGTAGGTGCGGGGGGGATATATAATTCACCCCTCCACTTT
TRBV5-1	TRBJ1-1	.	.	CASSLGLAMNTEAFF	TGCGCCAGCAGCTTGGGTCTGGCCATGAACACTGAAGCTTTCTTT
TRBV19	TRBJ2-7	.	.	CASTSHRAGDYEQYF	TGTGCCAGTACGTCCCACCGGGCAGGGGACTACGAGCAGTACTTC
TRBV7-3	TRBJ2-1	TRBD2	once	CASSPLGAGYNEQFF	TGTGCCAGCAGCCCTCTCGGAGCGGGGTACAATGAGCAGTTCTTC
TRBV4-1	TRBJ2-4	.	.	CASSQTPSGAGHPTAKNIQYF	TGCGCCAGCAGCCAGACGCCCTCAGGGGCGGGTCACCCGACTGCCAAAAACATTCAGTACTTC
TRBV9	TRBJ2-1	TRBD2	.	CASSVGLAGWGSYNEQFF	TGTGCCAGCAGCGTCGGACTAGCGGGTTGGGGCTCCTACAATGAGCAGTTCTTC
TRBV5-4	TRBJ2-7	.	.	CASSRGQGPSYEQYF	TGTGCCAGCAGCCGGGGGCAGGGGCCTTCCTACGAGCAGTACTTC
TRBV7-2	TRBJ2-5	.	.	CASSLWPPLGERLQETQYF	TGTGCCAGCAGCCTCTGGCCCCCCTTGGGAGAGAGACTGCAAGAGACCCAGTACTTC
TRBV6-2/TRBV6-3	TRBJ2-7	.	.	CASSPRDDEQYF	TGTGCCAGCAGCCCGAGGGACGACGAGCAGTACTTC
TRBV5-1	TRBJ2-7	TRBD2	.	CASSPGPSGTYEQYF	TGCGCCAGCAGCCCCGGGCCTAGCGGTACCTACGAGCAGTACTTC
TRBV5-4	TRBJ1-2	TRBD1	once	CASSLKGQGAAGYTF	TGTGCCAGCAGCTTGAAAGGACAGGGGGCCGCTGGCTACACCTTC
TRBV7-7	TRBJ2-7	.	.	CASSLKERGPTTYEQYF	TGTGCCAGCAGCTTAAAGGAACGGGGGCCAACCACCTACGAGCAGTACTTC
TRBV7-2	TRBJ2-1	TRBD2	.	CASSLGGLAGAINEQFF	TGTGCCAGCAGCTTAGGGGGACTAGCGGGAGCGATCAATGAGCAGTTCTTC
TRBV5-1	TRBJ1-1	.	.	CASSLDRMNTEAFF	TGCGCCAGCAGCTTGGACAGGATGAACACTGAAGCTTTCTTT
TRBV7-2	TRBJ2-7	.	.	CASSLSTRGEQYF	TGTGCCAGCAGCCTATCCACTAGGGGCGAGCAGTACTTC
TRBV7-9	TRBJ2-1	TRBD2	.	CASCPGGLAGDEQFF	TGTGCCAGCTGTCCGGGGGGACTAGCGGGAGATGAGCAGTTCTTC
TRBV7-3	TRBJ2-3	.	.	CASSLSRTDTQYF	TGTGCCAGCAGCTTATCTCGCACAGATACGCAGTATTTT
TRBV3-1/TRBV3-2	TRBJ1-1	.	.	CASRIGTQVGTEAFF	TGTGCCAGCAGAATAGGGACCCAGGTCGGCACTGAAGCTTTCTTT
TRBV19	TRBJ1-4	.	.	CASSNREDEKLFF	TGTGCCAGTAGTAACCGGGAGGATGAAAAACTGTTTTTT
TRBV30	TRBJ2-3	.	.	CAWSSTGLADTQYF	TGTGCCTGGAGCTCCACGGGACTCGCGGATACGCAGTATTTT
TRBV4-1	TRBJ1-2	TRBD1	.	CASSQDPGGASGYTF	TGCGCCAGCAGCCAAGACCCAGGGGGCGCGAGCGGCTACACCTTC
TRBV7-2	TRBJ2-2	TRBD2	.	CASSPRLAGGGSGELFF	TGTGCCAGCAGCCCCCGGCTAGCGGGAGGAGGGTCCGGGGAGCTGTTTTTT
TRBV19	TRBJ1-5	TRBD1	.	CASSDTGGSNQPQHF	TGTGCCAGTAGCGATACAGGGGGCAGCAATCAGCCCCAGCATTTT
TRBV19	TRBJ1-6	.	.	CASSMSGRSHF	TGTGCCAGTAGTATGTCGGGACGGAGCCACTTT
TRBV6-6	TRBJ1-1	.	.	CASSYSPAALEAFF	TGTGCCAGCAGTTACTCCCCGGCAGCTCTTGAAGCTTTCTTT
TRBV28	TRBJ1-3	.	.	CASRPRGAGNTIYF	TGTGCCAGCAGGCCCCGGGGGGCGGGAAACACCATATATTTT
TRBV7-2	TRBJ1-5	.	.	CASSLWTNNQPQHF	TGTGCCAGCAGCTTATGGACAAATAATCAGCCCCAGCATTTT
TRBV5-1	TRBJ1-1	.	.	CASSFSTDMNTEAFF	TGCGCCAGCAGCTTCTCGACAGATATGAACACTGAAGCTTTCTTT
TRBV28	TRBJ2-3	TRBD1	.	CASSSLSGTGADTQYF	TGTGCCAGCAGTTCCCTCTCCGGGACAGGTGCAGATACGCAGTATTTT
TRBV21-1	TRBJ2-2	.	.	CASSKTESGELFF	TGTGCCAGCAGCAAGACAGAAAGTGGGGAGCTGTTTTTT
TRBV28	TRBJ2-7	TRBD1	.	CASSLGQGEQYF	TGTGCCAGCAGCTTGGGACAGGGCGAGCAGTACTTC
TRBV6-5	TRBJ1-4	TRBD1	.	CAIGEGADEKLFF	TGTGCCATTGGGGAGGGGGCGGATGAAAAACTGTTTTTT
TRBV6-2/TRBV6-3	TRBJ2-7	.	.	CASSHSVAGLARLEQYF	TGTGCCAGCAGCCACTCTGTTGCGGGACTTGCGCGATTAGAGCAGTACTTC
TRBV28	TRBJ1-1	.	.	CASSSHKGTEAFF	TGTGCCAGCAGTTCTCACAAGGGGACTGAAGCTTTCTTT
TRBV4-2	TRBJ2-3	.	.	CASSHPPVRDQCTDTQYF	TGTGCCAGCAGCCATCCACCTGTGCGGGACCAGTGCACAGATACGCAGTATTTT
TRBV6-5	TRBJ2-3	TRBD2	.	CASRESGGTTDTQYF	TGTGCCAGCCGCGAGAGCGGGGGGACCACAGATACGCAGTATTTT
TRBV4-3	TRBJ2-3	TRBD2	.	CASSQATSGSILPQYF	TGCGCCAGCAGCCAAGCCACTAGCGGGAGTATCCTCCCGCAGTATTTT
TRBV18	TRBJ2-5	.	.	CASSPAGRQETQYF	TGTGCCAGCTCACCAGCGGGGCGCCAAGAGACCCAGTACTTC
TRBV29-1	TRBJ2-5	.	.	CSVKDWETQYF	TGCAGCGTTAAGGACTGGGAGACCCAGTACTTC
TRBV7-2	TRBJ2-7	TRBD2	.	CASSLVLAGAYEQYF	TGTGCCAGCAGCTTAGTGCTAGCGGGGGCCTACGAGCAGTACTTC
TRBV7-2	TRBJ2-1	.	.	CASSPRRYGDEQFF	TGTGCCAGCAGCCCTCGACGATACGGGGATGAGCAGTTCTTC
TRBV19	TRBJ1-5	TRBD1	.	CASSISSRGHQPQHF	TGTGCCAGTAGTATTTCGTCCAGGGGGCATCAGCCCCAGCATTTT
TRBV6-5	TRBJ1-1	.	.	CASGTRGLNTEAFF	TGTGCCAGCGGTACTAGGGGCCTGAACACTGAAGCTTTCTTT
TRBV7-9	TRBJ1-2	.	.	CASSPPRGQARHYGYTF	TGTGCCAGCAGCCCCCCTCGGGGACAAGCCCGTCACTATGGCTACACCTTC
TRBV9	TRBJ1-6	.	.	CASSVGGVDSPLHF	TGTGCCAGCAGCGTAGGAGGGGTGGATTCACCCCTCCACTTT
TRBV19	TRBJ2-2	.	.	CASSNGARNTGELFF	TGTGCCAGTAGTAATGGAGCCCGGAACACCGGGGAGCTGTTTTTT
TRBV7-2	TRBJ1-5	.	.	CASSLDGSQPQHF	TGTGCCAGCAGCTTAGACGGGAGTCAGCCCCAGCATTTT
TRBV9	TRBJ1-2	.	.	CASSVDPSWGATLGYTF	TGTGCCAGCAGCGTAGATCCCAGTTGGGGGGCGACCCTTGGCTACACCTTC